This T cell receptor (beta chain) appears in the sequencing data of a study of cytomegalovirus exposure and HLA in healthy donors. PCR primers comprised 60 Vbeta and 13 Jbeta primers. Using immunoSEQ multiplex PCR, the repertoire was profiled, and TCRdb retains in-frame clones only, with some absent. The sample includes 95,000 to 150,000 clones, over 70% seen only once; the top ten take around 4.1%. This clone was seen only a few times. The sequence was collected from a woman aged 40 to 55 in good health and CMV-seronegative. Sequencing input: PBMCs.

The CDR3: CASSSGTGFTGELFF. Written as DNA, the CDR3 is TGTGCCAGTAGTTCCGGGACAGGGTTCACCGGGGAGCTGTTTTTT. The V call is TRBV19, the J call TRBJ2-2; 9 nucleotides agree with TRBD1. Germline V gene lookup returns CDR1 LNHDA and CDR2 SQIVND (reference sequence). The CDR3 consists of 15 residues. Trimming removed 5 bases from V and 4 bases from J; junction bases left unmatched: 5.